This TCR beta chain originates from a study of T-cell memory formation after mild COVID-19. TCRdb analysed the 5' RACE reads with MiXCR anew, one entry per CDR3 protein. The table includes about 400,000 distinct CDR3 sequences, under 25% detected once. Germline assignment: CDR1 SQVTM and CDR2 ANQGSEA. V was pared by 4 bases and J by 9 bases, with 11 bases of the junction left unmatched. CDR3 length: 13 amino acids. Study conclusions and caveats: Clones contracting over day 15 to 85 were CD4/CD8 balanced, with later expanders leaning CD4+. CD4+ contracting clones lay mainly in CM and EM, CD8+ ones in EMRA.

Points on this clonotype: Its target is not known.

This sequence originates from an adult woman who had mild COVID-19 (a few samples of this study predate the infection). Cell type and time point are not known. The J gene is TRBJ2-7, the V gene TRBV29-1, with 8 bases aligning to TRBD1. Sequences were obtained from PBMCs or a T cell subset sorted from them (not recorded which). CDR3: CSVVPPAGTGQYF. The CDR3 DNA reads as TGCAGCGTTGTTCCCCCGGCCGGGACAGGGCAGTACTTC.